This passage covers 11 T cell receptor beta chains from one sample sequenced in a study of blood T cells in healthy people across ages. PCR was performed a second time for roughly 7 to 12 cycles using a sample-barcoded 5' primer and a J-beta primer mix. MiXCR was run by TCRdb on the 5' RACE reads, yielding one entry per CDR3 protein. The sample includes 1 million or so distinct CDR3 sequences, roughly a quarter of them seen just once. This same sample was also part of a study on T cells of mothers and their children.

The sequenced sample consisted of blood. Receptor source: a girl aged 2-15 years in good health.

V usage is TRBV9 and J usage is TRBJ1-1; 9 bases are a match to TRBD1. J was trimmed by 1 base and V by 3 bases; bases with no gene match: 7. The CDR3 is made up of 16 amino acids. In germline, CDR1 is SGDLS, CDR2 YYNGEE. The CDR3 sequence is CASSATGGAWNTEAFF. The CDR3 nucleotides are TGTGCCAGCAGCGCCACAGGGGGCGCGTGGAACACTGAAGCTTTCTTT.

The V gene is TRBV7-8, the J gene TRBJ2-5; D is unresolved. This CDR3 is built from 16 residues. V was shortened by 1 base and J by 2 bases, with 14 bases between the two germline ends. Looked up from germline, CDR1 is SGHVS and CDR2 is FQNEAQ. The CDR3 DNA follows: TGTGCCAGCAGCTTAGGGTCATTGGCAGGTCAAGAGACCCAGTACTTC. Its protein product is CASSLGSLAGQETQYF.

This clonotype was detected a few times. The chain uses TRBV12-3 or TRBV12-4 and TRBJ2-5, with D uncertain. Trimming removed 7 bases from V and 1 base from J, with 13 bases in between. CDR3 length equals 14 residues. CDR3 coding DNA: TGTGCCAGCACCACCCGTCCGGGCCAAGAGACCCAGTACTTC. It is translated as CASTTRPGQETQYF.

Ten or more counts support this clonotype. V is TRBV7-8 and J is TRBJ2-5, with a tentative D call TRBD2 (6 bases). This CDR3 spans 18 amino acids. Germline V gene sequence: CDR1 SGHVS, CDR2 FQNEAQ. The V end lost 5 bases, the J end lost 2 bases, and 24 bases lay between the germline ends. CDR3 in DNA: TGTGCCAGCAGCACCCTTTTTGGGGTAGCGGCCACGCAAGAGACCCAGTACTTC. This translates into CASSTLFGVAATQETQYF.

This chain connects TRBV20-1 to TRBJ2-1; TRBD1 might be the D (5 bases). The CDR3 loop spans 12 amino acids. V was cut by 5 bases and J by 4 bases, with 9 bases left in between. The germline V gene has CDR1 DFQATT and CDR2 SNEGSKA (reference sequence). The chain's CDR3 is CSAYDSYNEQFF. CDR3 sequence (DNA): TGCAGTGCTTACGACAGTTACAATGAGCAGTTCTTC.

This rearrangement joins TRBV5-1 to TRBJ2-5; D ambiguous. The J call is doubtful: the DNA matches TRBJ2-7 better. The length of the CDR3 is 15 residues. CDR1 is SGHRS, CDR2 YFSETQ, per germline. The CDR3 bases are TGCGCCAGCAGCTTGGTCCGCCAGACCGCCAACGAGCAGTACTTC. Translating it yields CASSLVRQTANEQYF.

The gene calls are TRBV4-2 and TRBJ2-5, with D perhaps matching TRBD1 or TRBD2 (5 bases each). The J call may be faulty, since TRBJ2-1 better matches the DNA end. The germline gives CDR1 LGHNA, CDR2 YNFKEQ. This CDR3 is built from 13 residues. The CDR3 DNA sequence: TGTGCCAGCAGCCCAGAGGGGAACAATGAGCAGTTCTTC. This translates into CASSPEGNNEQFF.

This clonotype was detected a few times. The chain couples TRBV9 to TRBJ1-3; D ambiguous. The CDR3 consists of 15 residues. CDR1 is SGDLS and CDR2 is YYNGEE in the germline V gene. With 0 bases removed from V and 0 bases from J, the gap between germline ends came to 7 bases. The CDR3 spells CASSVGGSSGNTIYF. The DNA of the CDR3 is TGTGCCAGCAGCGTAGGTGGTTCCTCTGGAAACACCATATATTTT. The complete variable domain, with remaining parts taken from reference TRBV9 and TRBJ1-3, reads DSGVTQTPKHLITATGQRVTLRCSPRSGDLSVYWYQQSLDQGLQFLIQYYNGEERAKGNILERFSAQQFPDLHSELNLSSLELGDSALYFCASSVGGSSGNTIYFGEGSWLTVV.

The chain employs TRBV5-1 and TRBJ2-5, with D possibly being TRBD2 (5 bases). CDR1 is SGHRS and CDR2 is YFSETQ in the germline V gene. This CDR3 is 15 amino acids long. The V end lost 0 bases, the J end lost 4 bases, and 13 bases lay between the germline ends. The CDR3 is CASSLGGPGGETQYF. The CDR3, as DNA: TGCGCCAGCAGCTTGGGAGGTCCCGGAGGAGAGACCCAGTACTTC. The whole variable domain, remainder taken from reference TRBV5-1 and TRBJ2-5, is KAGVTQTPRYLIKTRGQQVTLSCSPISGHRSVSWYQQTPGQGLQFLFEYFSETQRNKGNFPGRFSGRQFSNSRSEMNVSTLELGDSALYLCASSLGGPGGETQYFGPGTRLLVL.

Only a few counts were recorded for this clonotype. The CDR3 DNA follows: TGTGCCAGCAGCTTAGTTGGGGGGGAGCTAGAGACCCAGTACTTC. Its translation is CASSLVGGELETQYF. The chain combines TRBV7-2 with TRBJ2-5; 7 bases map to TRBD2. Losses at the gene ends were 1 base for V and 4 bases for J; bases not matched to a gene: 6. The CDR3 extends over 15 amino acids. Germline assignment: CDR1 SGHTA and CDR2 FQGNSA.

The chain uses TRBV28 and TRBJ1-5; 7 nucleotides align to TRBD1. Germline CDR1 is MDHEN and CDR2 is SYDVKM. The CDR3 is 15 residues long. V shed 3 bases, J shed 3 bases, and the junction held 5 bases outside the gene matches. Written as DNA, the CDR3 is TGTGCCAGCAGTTTTCGCACAGGGGCCAATCAGCCCCAGCATTTT. Encoded protein: CASSFRTGANQPQHF.